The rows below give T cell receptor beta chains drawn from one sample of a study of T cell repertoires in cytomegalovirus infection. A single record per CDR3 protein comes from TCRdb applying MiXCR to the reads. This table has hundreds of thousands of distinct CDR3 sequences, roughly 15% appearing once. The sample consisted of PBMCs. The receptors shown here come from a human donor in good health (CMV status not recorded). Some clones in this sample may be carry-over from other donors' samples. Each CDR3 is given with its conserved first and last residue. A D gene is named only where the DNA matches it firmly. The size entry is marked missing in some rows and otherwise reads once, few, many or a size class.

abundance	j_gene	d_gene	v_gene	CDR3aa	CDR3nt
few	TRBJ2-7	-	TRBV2	CASSERDSSYEQYF	TGTGCCAGCAGTGAGAGGGATAGCTCCTACGAGCAGTACTTC
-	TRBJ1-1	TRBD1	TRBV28	CASWTGSSEAFF	TGTGCCAGCTGGACAGGGTCATCTGAAGCTTTCTTT
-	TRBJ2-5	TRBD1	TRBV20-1	CSATPLDRGDGETQYF	TGCAGTGCTACTCCACTGGACAGGGGGGATGGAGAGACCCAGTACTTC
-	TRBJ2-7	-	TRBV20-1	CGARRRSSYEQYF	TGCGGTGCTAGGCGGCGGAGCTCCTACGAGCAGTACTTC
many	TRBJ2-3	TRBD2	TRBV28	CASSFPSRLAGAQDRTQYF	TGTGCCAGCAGTTTTCCTTCTCGACTAGCGGGGGCCCAGGATAGGACGCAGTATTTT
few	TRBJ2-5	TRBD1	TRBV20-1	CSASGGTGVRETQYF	TGCAGTGCTTCTGGGGGGACAGGGGTCCGGGAGACCCAGTACTTC
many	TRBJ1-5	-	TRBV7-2	CASSPTTSPQPQHF	TGTGCCAGCAGCCCCACAACCTCACCTCAGCCCCAGCATTTT
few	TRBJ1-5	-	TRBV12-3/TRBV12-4	CASSHGGARQPQHF	TGTGCCAGCAGTCACGGGGGAGCCCGTCAGCCCCAGCATTTT
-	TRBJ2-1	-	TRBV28	CASSRAGVGYNEQFF	TGTGCCAGCAGTCGGGCAGGGGTAGGATACAATGAGCAGTTCTTC
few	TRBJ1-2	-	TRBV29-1	CSVGRTESNYGYTF	TGCAGCGTTGGGAGGACAGAGAGTAACTATGGCTACACCTTC
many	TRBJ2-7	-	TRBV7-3	CASSLTWGSEQYF	TGTGCCAGCAGCTTAACTTGGGGGTCCGAGCAGTACTTC
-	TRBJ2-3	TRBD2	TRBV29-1	CSVALAGGRDTQYF	TGCAGCGTTGCTCTAGCGGGGGGACGGGATACGCAGTATTTT
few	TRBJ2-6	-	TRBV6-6	CASVQAGANVLTF	TGTGCCAGCGTACAGGCTGGGGCCAACGTCCTGACTTTC
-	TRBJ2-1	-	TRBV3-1	CASGGGGYNEQFF	TGTGCCAGCGGGGGAGGAGGCTACAATGAGCAGTTCTTC
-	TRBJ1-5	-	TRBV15	CATSRDLTGRNQPQHF	TGTGCCACCAGCAGAGATTTGACAGGCCGAAATCAGCCCCAGCATTTT
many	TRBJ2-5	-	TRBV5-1	CASSLMGPSSGETQYF	TGCGCCAGCAGCTTAATGGGACCTTCGTCGGGAGAGACCCAGTACTTC
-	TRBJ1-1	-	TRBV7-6	CASSLDTVRLRTEAFF	TGTGCCAGCAGCTTAGATACAGTCCGACTTCGCACTGAAGCTTTCTTT
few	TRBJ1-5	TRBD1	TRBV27	CASTPNRGQPQHF	TGTGCCAGCACCCCTAACAGGGGACAGCCCCAGCATTTT
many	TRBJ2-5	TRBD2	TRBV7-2	CASSPQRGTETQYF	TGTGCCAGCAGCCCCCAGCGGGGGACGGAGACCCAGTACTTC
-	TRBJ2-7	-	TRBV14	CASSQDPHRTLWYEQYF	TGTGCCAGCAGCCAAGATCCCCACAGGACCCTTTGGTACGAGCAGTACTTC
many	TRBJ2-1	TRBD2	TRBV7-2	CASSLVAGGNNGQFF	TGTGCCAGCAGCTTAGTAGCGGGGGGTAACAATGGGCAGTTCTTC
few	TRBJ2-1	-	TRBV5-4	CASSRPLGTENEQFF	TGTGCCAGCAGCCGGCCCTTAGGGACGGAGAATGAGCAGTTCTTC
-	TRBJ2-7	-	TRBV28	CASSPPDGSYEQYF	TGTGCCAGCAGTCCTCCGGACGGATCCTACGAGCAGTACTTC
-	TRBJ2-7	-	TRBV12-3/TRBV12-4	CASSRTAVPNEQYF	TGTGCCAGCAGCAGGACAGCTGTCCCTAACGAGCAGTACTTC
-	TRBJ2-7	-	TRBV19	CASSIDPRGYEQYF	TGTGCCAGTAGTATAGATCCCCGGGGCTACGAGCAGTACTTC
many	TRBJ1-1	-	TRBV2	CASSKEQGGSTEAFF	TGTGCCAGCAGTAAAGAACAGGGAGGGAGCACTGAAGCTTTCTTT
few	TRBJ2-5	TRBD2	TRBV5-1	CASSFDLAGAQETQYF	TGCGCCAGCAGCTTCGACCTAGCGGGGGCTCAAGAGACCCAGTACTTC
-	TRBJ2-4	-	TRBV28	CASSFPGQGNIQYF	TGTGCCAGCAGTTTTCCCGGGCAGGGAAACATTCAGTACTTC
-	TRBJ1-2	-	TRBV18	CASSPGRASVPNYGYTF	TGTGCCAGCTCACCGGGCAGGGCAAGTGTTCCAAACTATGGCTACACCTTC